This T cell receptor (beta chain) was sequenced during a study of blood T cell repertoires in COVID-19. Study-level background: Researchers got acute and convalescent COVID-19 samples from the United States, Italy and Spain. PBMCs, B-cell-depleted T cells, or T cells were the source of the cDNA or gDNA that made up the material.

Authors' methods: Reference gene primer amplification gave nucleated cell count estimates. TCRdb's table, derived via immunoSEQ multiplex PCR, lists solely in-frame clones and lacks some. V and J calls and clone size are those listed in that table; D and trimming were worked out from the DNA. Here the sample spans 200,000 to 250,000 clones, 82% being singletons. The CDR3 loop spans 15 amino acids. Per the germline V gene, CDR1 is SGHVS and CDR2 is FNYEAQ. The V gene lost 1 base and the J gene lost 1 base, with 9 bases spanning the gap. The receptor's source is a woman aged 70 to 79 with COVID-19, enrolled during active disease. The chain uses TRBV7-6 and TRBJ2-3, with D possibly TRBD2 on 5 matching bases. The sample was peripheral blood. The CDR3 DNA sequence: TGTGCCAGCAGCTTAGACGGGATGGGCACAGATACGCAGTATTTT. This sequence encodes CASSLDGMGTDTQYF.